This T cell receptor (beta chain) was retrieved from a study of T cell clones after liver transplantation. Overall study: Tolerant meant at least one year fully off immunosuppression without liver enzymes above twice normal.

The V end was cut by 9 bases, the J end by 5 bases, with 22 bases between. CDR1 LNHDA and CDR2 SQIVND come from the germline V gene (reference sequence). The CDR3 loop spans 15 amino acids. For this clone: Its antigen is unidentified.

Assay used: immunoSEQ multiplex PCR; TCRdb lists only in-frame clones, some missing. The repertoire holds roughly 100,000 clones, with about 86% as singletons. Points from the study as a whole: A significant post-transplant drop in circulating graft-donor-reactive CD4 TCRbeta sequences occurred in most of the 8 subjects. Post-transplant time points were not standardized, so conclusions are preliminary.

V gene TRBV19 combines with J gene TRBJ1-2; the D gene is possibly TRBD1 (5 bases). The TCR originated in a human patient who received a liver transplant. Some T cells here may be from the graft donor. The specimen was CD4+ T cells from blood, collected around 49 months after liver transplant. The CDR3 nucleotides are TGTGCCAGCTCAGGCAGGGACCAGTACCATTATGGCTACACCTTC. This gives the protein CASSGRDQYHYGYTF.